Below, one T cell receptor beta chain is given with its context. Its antigen is unidentified. The sample comes from a study of cytomegalovirus exposure and HLA in healthy donors. The CDR3 extends over 14 amino acids. V was shortened by 11 bases and J by 0 bases, with 13 bases between the two germline ends. Germline V gene lookup returns CDR1 SEHNR and CDR2 FQNEAQ (reference sequence). Study-wide results and caveats: Altogether, some 160 TCR beta chains were recorded as cytomegalovirus-associated. Later analysis identified a missense DCLRE1C variant that was linked to TCR beta V- and J-gene trimming. Fewer than 20,000 TCR beta sequences were associated with HLA alleles at 0.05 false discovery rate in a later analysis.

Both 60 Vbeta primers and 13 Jbeta primers went into the PCR. Generated by immunoSEQ multiplex PCR, the TCRdb table keeps only in-frame clones and is missing some. There are under 200,000 clones in the sample; 73% occur only once, and 1.5% to 2% lies in the top ten. The sample consisted of PBMCs. This receptor was taken from a woman aged 25-40 years in good health and CMV-seronegative. The chain has TRBV7-9 and TRBJ2-2; possibly TRBD2 for D (6 bases). This chain's CDR3 is CARRDESNTGELFF. CDR3 DNA sequence: TGTGCCCGGAGGGACGAATCGAACACCGGGGAGCTGTTTTTT.